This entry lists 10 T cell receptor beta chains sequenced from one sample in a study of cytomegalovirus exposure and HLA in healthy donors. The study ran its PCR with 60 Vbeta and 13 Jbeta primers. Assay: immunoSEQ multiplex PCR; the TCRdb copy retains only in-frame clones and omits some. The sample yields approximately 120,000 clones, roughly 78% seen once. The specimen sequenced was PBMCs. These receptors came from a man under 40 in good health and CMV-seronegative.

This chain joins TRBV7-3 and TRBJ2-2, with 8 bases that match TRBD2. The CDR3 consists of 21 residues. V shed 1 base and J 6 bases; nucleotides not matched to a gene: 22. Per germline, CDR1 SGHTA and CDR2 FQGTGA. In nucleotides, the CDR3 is TGTGCCAGCAGCTTAAGGGAAGCTCGGGGGCCGACGTCGGGGGGGCCCGGGGAGCTGTTTTTT. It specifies CASSLREARGPTSGGPGELFF.

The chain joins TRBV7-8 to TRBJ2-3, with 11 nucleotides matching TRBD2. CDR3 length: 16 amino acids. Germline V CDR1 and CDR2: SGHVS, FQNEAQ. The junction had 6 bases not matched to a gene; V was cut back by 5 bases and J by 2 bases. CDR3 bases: TGTGCCAGCAGCCCCGGGACTAGCGGCACCACAGATACGCAGTATTTT. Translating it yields CASSPGTSGTTDTQYF.

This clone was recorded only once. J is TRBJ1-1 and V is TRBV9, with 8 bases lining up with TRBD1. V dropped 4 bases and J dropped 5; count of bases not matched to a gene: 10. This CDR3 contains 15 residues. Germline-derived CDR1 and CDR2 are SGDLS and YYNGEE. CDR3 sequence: CASSPQQGGKTEAFF. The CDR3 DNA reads TGTGCCAGCAGCCCCCAACAGGGGGGTAAAACTGAAGCTTTCTTT.

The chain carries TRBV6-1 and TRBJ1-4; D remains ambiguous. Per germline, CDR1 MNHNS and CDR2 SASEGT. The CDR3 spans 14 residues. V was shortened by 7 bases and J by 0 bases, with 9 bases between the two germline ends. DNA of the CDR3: TGTGCCAGCACCACGCAGGCAACTAATGAAAAACTGTTTTTT. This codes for CASTTQATNEKLFF.

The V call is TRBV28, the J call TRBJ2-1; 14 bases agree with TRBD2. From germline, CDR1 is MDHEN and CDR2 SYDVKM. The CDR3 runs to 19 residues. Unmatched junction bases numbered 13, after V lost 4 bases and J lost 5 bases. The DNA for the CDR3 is TGTGCCAGCAGTTCCTTCACGACTAGCGGGGGGGCTATCGACAATGAGCAGTTCTTC. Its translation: CASSSFTTSGGAIDNEQFF.

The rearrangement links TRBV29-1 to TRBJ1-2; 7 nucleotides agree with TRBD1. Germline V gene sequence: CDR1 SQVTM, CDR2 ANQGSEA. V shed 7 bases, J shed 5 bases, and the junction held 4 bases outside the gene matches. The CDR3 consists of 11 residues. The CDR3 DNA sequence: TGCAGCGGAATGACAGGGTATGGCTACACCTTC. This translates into CSGMTGYGYTF.

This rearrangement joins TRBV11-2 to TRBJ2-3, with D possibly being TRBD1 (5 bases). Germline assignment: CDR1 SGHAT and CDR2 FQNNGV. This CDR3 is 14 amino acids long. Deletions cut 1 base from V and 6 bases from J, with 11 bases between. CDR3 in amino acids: CASSLGQGLDTQYF. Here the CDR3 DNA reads TGTGCCAGCAGCTTAGGCCAGGGTTTGGATACGCAGTATTTT.

CDR3 in amino acids: CASSVEAGGTTGPQHF. The DNA of the CDR3 is TGTGCCAGCAGCGTAGAGGCTGGGGGGACCACAGGGCCCCAGCATTTT. The V call is TRBV9, the J call TRBJ1-5; the D gene is possibly TRBD1 (5 bases). CDR1 is SGDLS and CDR2 is YYNGEE in the germline V gene. The length of the CDR3 is 16 residues. V was shortened by 0 bases and J by 9 bases, with 19 bases between the two germline ends.

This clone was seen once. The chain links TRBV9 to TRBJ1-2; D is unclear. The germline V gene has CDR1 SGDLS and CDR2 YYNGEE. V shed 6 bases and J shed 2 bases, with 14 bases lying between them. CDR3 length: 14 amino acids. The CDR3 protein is CASTPGPPNYGYTF. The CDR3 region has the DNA TGTGCCAGCACCCCTGGGCCCCCGAACTATGGCTACACCTTC.

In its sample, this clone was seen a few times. Here the CDR3 reads CASSQGQEYEQYF. CDR3 sequence (DNA): TGTGCCAGCAGCCAAGGACAGGAATACGAGCAGTACTTC. This chain joins TRBV4-2 and TRBJ2-7; TRBD1 is a possible D gene (6 bases). Germline CDR1 is LGHNA and CDR2 is YNFKEQ. This CDR3 comprises 13 residues. V dropped 1 base and J dropped 4 bases, with 8 bases sitting between them.